The entry below gives a single TCR beta chain sequence along with its context. The antigen is undetermined. The data were taken from a study of shared clonotypes between healthy human individuals. Study observations and caveats: Relative to clonotypes present in all four donors, those not shared had lower generation probabilities.

Produced via immunoSEQ multiplex PCR; TCRdb's table is partial and in-frame only. Of about 2.2 million clones listed, 80% to 95% are singletons. The naive CD8 subset, CD45RO-negative cells positively selected for CCR7, excluded terminally differentiated effector memory CD45RA+ cells. Source material: naive CD8+ T cells from PBMCs. This TCR was recovered from a man in his late teens or twenties in good health. Some clones in this sample may be carry-over from other donors' samples.

In DNA form, the CDR3 reads TGTGCCAGCAGGTTAAGACAGGGGAGCAATCAGCCCCAGCATTTT. Amino acids: CASRLRQGSNQPQHF. The chain recombines TRBV6-1 with TRBJ1-5; 8 bases map to TRBD1. Germline CDR1 MNHNS, CDR2 SASEGT. V was pared by 6 bases and J by 1 base, with 5 bases of the junction left unmatched. CDR3 length equals 15 residues.